This TCR beta chain was sequenced during a study of beta chain features in type 1 diabetes. Overall study results and limits: Compared to healthy donors, patients appeared to have naive, central memory and Treg TCRB repertoires that were more alike. Among all four CD4+ subsets, Type 1 diabetes patients had TCRB CDR3s that were moderately but significantly shorter.

The study reverse transcribed the entire isolated RNA, so it sequenced expressed TCRB transcripts. Profiled with immunoSEQ multiplex PCR; TCRdb holds only in-frame clones, not every one. The sample contains around 280,000 clones, under 8.5% of which appear only once. Purity exceeded 98% in all sorted populations. This clone was seen many times. Its antigen is not known. Germline CDR1 SGHNT, CDR2 YYREEE (reference sequence). The CDR3 contains 13 residues. V was shortened by 10 bases and J by 1 base, with 11 bases between the two germline ends. Sequencing input: central memory CD4+ T cells from blood. The chain links TRBV5-4 to TRBJ2-2; no definite D call. This receptor was identified in a woman between 18 and 29 years old in good health. CDR3 region: CASAGRNTGELFF. CDR3 nucleotide sequence: TGTGCCTCGGCAGGCAGGAACACCGGGGAGCTGTTTTTT. The variable domain in full, completed from reference TRBV5-4 and TRBJ2-2, reads ETGVTQSPTHLIKTRGQQVTLRCSSQSGHNTVSWYQQALGQGPQFIFQYYREEENGRGNFPPRFSGLQFPNYSSELNVNALELDDSALYLCASAGRNTGELFFGEGSRLTVL.